These T cell receptor beta chains were read from a single sample in a study of cytomegalovirus exposure and HLA in healthy donors. Here immunoSEQ multiplex PCR was the method, and the copy in TCRdb shows in-frame clones only, minus some. Seen here are under 200,000 clones, approximately 89% observed once, and the top ten hold 10%. The sequenced material came from PBMCs. These receptors came from a woman between 18 and 29 years old in good health and CMV-seropositive. Both conserved end residues are part of each CDR3. The order of the fields is D gene, V gene, J gene, clone size, CDR3 protein, CDR3 DNA. D genes are given only for firm matches. Some rows mark clone size as missing; the rest say once, few, many or name a class of expanded clone.

>TRBD1|TRBV7-8|TRBJ2-1|-
CASRTRQGVNEQFF
TGTGCCAGCAGAACGAGACAGGGGGTCAATGAGCAGTTCTTC
>TRBD1|TRBV6-1|TRBJ1-2|-
CASSEYGDRGYGYTF
TGTGCCAGCAGTGAATATGGGGACAGGGGCTATGGCTACACCTTC
>TRBD2|TRBV11-2|TRBJ2-7|once
CASSLGKLLAGAFSYEQYF
TGTGCCAGCAGCTTAGGAAAATTACTAGCGGGCGCCTTCTCCTACGAGCAGTACTTC
>-|TRBV27|TRBJ2-1|-
CASSLTTRNNEQFF
TGTGCCAGCAGTTTAACAACGAGGAACAATGAGCAGTTCTTC
>-|TRBV7-8|TRBJ2-2|-
CASSLAKGTRTGELFF
TGTGCCAGCAGCTTAGCAAAAGGGACACGCACCGGGGAGCTGTTTTTT
>TRBD2|TRBV2|TRBJ2-7|once
CASTPGGRGEQYF
TGTGCCAGCACCCCGGGGGGACGGGGGGAGCAGTACTTC
>TRBD1|TRBV30|TRBJ2-4|few
CAWSVPGQGGRNIQYF
TGTGCCTGGAGTGTCCCGGGACAGGGGGGTAGAAACATTCAGTACTTC
>TRBD2|TRBV14|TRBJ2-5|-
CASSPGRTSGKQETQYF
TGTGCCAGCAGCCCTGGCCGGACTAGCGGGAAACAAGAGACCCAGTACTTC
>-|TRBV7-6|TRBJ1-1|-
CASSRLGQGTEAFF
TGTGCCAGCAGCCGACTAGGGCAAGGCACTGAAGCTTTCTTT
>-|TRBV9|TRBJ2-2|-
CASSVRDTGELFF
TGTGCCAGCAGCGTCCGGGACACCGGGGAGCTGTTTTTT
>-|TRBV10-3|TRBJ2-3|-
CAISESSFRGGRGTDTQYF
TGTGCCATCAGTGAGTCGTCCTTTCGTGGAGGGAGGGGGACAGATACGCAGTATTTT
>-|TRBV4-2|TRBJ1-1|-
CASSQAFGQTMNTEAFF
TGTGCCAGCAGCCAAGCATTTGGACAGACCATGAACACTGAAGCTTTCTTT
>TRBD1|TRBV7-2|TRBJ1-2|few
CASRARDRESGYTF
TGTGCCAGCAGGGCCCGGGACAGGGAGTCTGGCTACACCTTC
>-|TRBV7-2|TRBJ1-1|-
CASSLARGGTEAFF
TGTGCCAGCAGCTTAGCGCGGGGGGGTACTGAAGCTTTCTTT
>-|TRBV15|TRBJ1-5|few
CATSSDGGVSQPQHF
TGTGCCACCAGCAGTGATGGAGGGGTGAGCCAGCCCCAGCATTTT
>-|TRBV7-2|TRBJ2-7|-
CASSFLISYEQYF
TGTGCCAGCAGCTTTTTAATTTCCTACGAGCAGTACTTC
>TRBD2|TRBV30|TRBJ2-7|-
CAWTPPGTSWSYEQYF
TGTGCCTGGACTCCTCCCGGGACTAGCTGGTCCTACGAGCAGTACTTC
>-|TRBV7-9|TRBJ2-3|few
CASSLEPGSTDTQYF
TGTGCCAGCAGCTTAGAGCCGGGTAGCACAGATACGCAGTATTTT
>TRBD2|TRBV7-8|TRBJ2-5|-
CASSLRGLDPETQYF
TGTGCCAGCAGCTTAAGGGGACTAGATCCGGAGACCCAGTACTTC
>-|TRBV7-8|TRBJ1-5|-
CASSPRWGRIGEQPQHF
TGTGCCAGCAGCCCCCGCTGGGGGCGTATCGGAGAACAGCCCCAGCATTTT
>-|TRBV6-6|TRBJ1-2|-
CASFGGGDYGYTF
TGTGCCAGCTTTGGGGGGGGAGACTATGGCTACACCTTC
>TRBD1|TRBV10-3|TRBJ1-5|-
CAINEDRGKPQHF
TGTGCCATCAACGAGGACAGGGGAAAGCCCCAGCATTTT
>TRBD1|TRBV7-7|TRBJ2-5|-
CASSFLVGQVQYF
TGTGCTAGCAGCTTTTTGGTGGGACAGGTTCAGTACTTC
>-|TRBV4-2|TRBJ2-4|-
CASSPTGNIQYF
TGTGCCAGCAGCCCCACGGGAAACATTCAGTACTTC
>-|TRBV5-1|TRBJ2-1|once
CASGPGMRVHEQFF
TGCGCCAGCGGACCGGGCATGAGGGTCCATGAGCAGTTCTTC
>TRBD1|TRBV25-1|TRBJ2-1|-
CASSDAGTGSNEQFF
TGTGCCAGCAGTGATGCCGGGACAGGGTCCAATGAGCAGTTCTTC
>-|TRBV5-1|TRBJ2-5|-
CASSLDRGGGSETQYF
TGCGCCAGCAGCTTGGATAGGGGAGGCGGGTCGGAGACCCAGTACTTC
>TRBD2|TRBV6-5|TRBJ2-7|few
CASRLAGRPYEQYF
TGTGCCAGCAGATTAGCGGGACGTCCATACGAGCAGTACTTC
>-|TRBV11-3|TRBJ1-4|-
CASSTRGGEKLFF
TGTGCCAGCAGCACCCGGGGAGGTGAAAAACTGTTTTTT
>-|TRBV6-1|TRBJ1-2|once
CASSPREGVYGYTF
TGTGCCAGCAGCCCAAGGGAGGGGGTCTATGGCTACACCTTC
>-|TRBV5-1|TRBJ1-1|-
CASSLVVNTEAFF
TGCGCCAGCAGCTTGGTAGTGAACACTGAAGCTTTCTTT
>TRBD2|TRBV4-1|TRBJ2-3|once
CASSLTGPYGGLATDTQYF
TGCGCCAGCAGCCTTACCGGGCCTTACGGGGGACTAGCGACAGATACGCAGTATTTT
>TRBD1|TRBV7-2|TRBJ2-2|-
CASRQGVNTGELFF
TGTGCCAGCCGACAGGGGGTAAACACCGGGGAGCTGTTTTTT
>-|TRBV27|TRBJ1-4|-
CASSSRQAATNEKLFF
TGTGCCAGCAGTTCTCGACAGGCAGCAACTAATGAAAAACTGTTTTTT
>-|TRBV28|TRBJ2-4|-
CASSPSSLAKNIQYF
TGTGCCAGCAGTCCCTCCAGTTTAGCCAAAAACATTCAGTACTTC
>TRBD1|TRBV6-5|TRBJ1-5|few
CASSWDRDQPQHF
TGTGCCAGCAGTTGGGACAGAGATCAGCCCCAGCATTTT
>-|TRBV29-1|TRBJ1-5|-
CSAGQLNQPQHF
TGCAGCGCCGGACAGCTCAATCAGCCCCAGCATTTT
>-|TRBV5-1|TRBJ2-5|-
CASSPRGEPQETQYF
TGCGCCAGCAGCCCACGTGGAGAGCCTCAAGAGACCCAGTACTTC
>-|TRBV11-2|TRBJ2-3|-
CASSLDRAYRATQYF
TGTGCCAGCAGCTTAGATAGGGCGTACAGGGCGACGCAGTATTTT
>-|TRBV6-5|TRBJ2-5|-
CASNGFEETQYF
TGTGCCAGCAATGGCTTCGAAGAGACCCAGTACTTC